These T cell receptor beta chains were read from a single sample in a study of spatial heterogeneity in lung cancer. TCRdb called the 5' RACE reads again in MiXCR, with one record for every CDR3 protein. Seen here are roughly 70,000 distinct CDR3 sequences, about an eighth observed once, and the top ten hold roughly 6.7%. This material consisted of PBMCs, taken at surgery. The receptors here all came from a male donor with early-stage non-small cell lung cancer. The CDR3 runs from the conserved cysteine through the conserved F or W. D genes are given only for firm matches. Size is omitted from some rows. Given values are once, few, many or a class for expanded clones.

-,few,TRBV6-2/TRBV6-3,TRBJ1-5,CASSYQGAQHF,TGTGCCAGCAGTTATCAGGGAGCCCAGCATTTT
TRBD2,-,TRBV7-2,TRBJ2-5,CASSVTSGQETQYF,TGTGCCAGCAGCGTCACTAGCGGCCAAGAGACCCAGTACTTC
-,few,TRBV28,TRBJ1-1,CASKLPLNTEAFF,TGTGCCAGCAAGCTTCCCTTGAACACTGAAGCTTTCTTT
-,-,TRBV30,TRBJ2-3,CAWSVRGRGGTDTQYF,TGTGCCTGGAGTGTACGAGGCAGGGGGGGCACAGATACGCAGTATTTT
-,few,TRBV3-1,TRBJ2-1,CASSQDPSSYNEQFF,TGTGCCAGCAGCCAAGATCCGAGCTCCTACAATGAGCAGTTCTTC
TRBD1,-,TRBV7-2,TRBJ1-2,CASSLSGQGDGYTF,TGTGCCAGCAGCTTATCGGGACAGGGTGACGGCTACACCTTC
-,few,TRBV19,TRBJ2-3,CASSIGGTQYF,TGTGCCAGTAGTATAGGTGGAACGCAGTATTTT
TRBD1,few,TRBV5-6,TRBJ1-5,CASSTQRTGETKAPWNQPQHF,TGTGCCAGCAGCACACAAAGGACAGGGGAAACTAAAGCCCCATGGAATCAGCCCCAGCATTTT
TRBD2,-,TRBV7-9,TRBJ2-3,CASSLAGSSGSLTDTQYF,TGTGCCAGCAGCTTAGCCGGGTCTAGCGGGAGTTTGACAGATACGCAGTATTTT
-,many,TRBV27,TRBJ1-5,CASGDTYQPQHF,TGTGCCAGCGGGGACACCTATCAGCCCCAGCATTTT
-,-,TRBV5-1,TRBJ1-4,CASSVPGQGREKLFF,TGCGCCAGCAGCGTCCCGGGCCAAGGAAGGGAAAAACTGTTTTTT
-,-,TRBV5-1,TRBJ2-7,CASSALTSRAYEQYF,TGCGCCAGCAGCGCGTTGACCTCAAGGGCCTACGAGCAGTACTTC
-,few,TRBV15,TRBJ1-4,CATSRDSPATNEKLFF,TGTGCCACCAGCAGAGACTCCCCAGCAACTAATGAAAAACTGTTTTTT
-,-,TRBV30,TRBJ1-1,CAWTTQMENTEAFF,TGTGCCTGGACCACACAGATGGAGAACACTGAAGCTTTCTTT
-,many,TRBV7-3,TRBJ1-5,CASSFPGQPQHF,TGTGCCAGCAGCTTCCCGGGTCAGCCCCAGCATTTT
-,many,TRBV5-1,TRBJ1-3,CASSSTGASGNTIYF,TGCGCCAGCAGCTCTACCGGGGCCTCTGGAAACACCATATATTTT
-,-,TRBV27,TRBJ2-1,CASTQGRYNEQFF,TGTGCCAGCACCCAGGGTCGATACAATGAGCAGTTCTTC
-,-,TRBV27,TRBJ2-7,CASSLSFRTGQYF,TGTGCCAGCAGTTTATCGTTCAGGACCGGGCAGTACTTC
-,medium-sized,TRBV7-2,TRBJ2-2,CASSRYGGELFF,TGTGCCAGCAGCCGCTACGGCGGGGAGCTGTTTTTT
-,many,TRBV12-3/TRBV12-4,TRBJ1-1,CASSTGLNTEAFF,TGTGCCAGCAGTACGGGCCTGAACACTGAAGCTTTCTTT
-,-,TRBV7-2,TRBJ2-1,CASSLSGFSYNEQFF,TGTGCCAGCAGCCTAAGCGGATTCTCCTACAATGAGCAGTTCTTC
-,many,TRBV5-6,TRBJ2-1,CASSRNRAEGFF,TGTGCCAGCAGCCGAAACAGGGCGGAGGGGTTCTTC
-,-,TRBV4-1,TRBJ2-1,CASSPRSGGDNEQFF,TGCGCCAGCAGCCCTCGCTCAGGCGGGGACAATGAGCAGTTCTTC
-,many,TRBV7-9,TRBJ1-1,CASSSQMNTEAFF,TGTGCCAGCAGCTCACAGATGAACACTGAAGCTTTCTTT
-,-,TRBV12-3/TRBV12-4,TRBJ2-6,CASNFGGAANVLTF,TGTGCCAGCAATTTCGGGGGCGCAGCCAACGTCCTGACTTTC
-,few,TRBV30,TRBJ2-3,CAWSPLTDTQYF,TGTGCCTGGAGTCCGCTTACAGATACGCAGTATTTT
-,many,TRBV7-8,TRBJ2-5,CASSAPPSYKEAVFQETQYF,TGTGCCAGCAGCGCGCCCCCCTCTTACAAGGAGGCAGTCTTCCAAGAGACCCAGTACTTC
-,-,TRBV10-3,TRBJ2-2,CAIGRGNTGELFF,TGTGCCATTGGCAGGGGCAACACCGGGGAGCTGTTTTTT
-,-,TRBV20-1,TRBJ1-2,CSAKATQHRNYGYTF,TGCAGTGCTAAAGCCACGCAGCACAGGAACTATGGCTACACCTTC
-,-,TRBV27,TRBJ1-1,CASSLSLASGEAFF,TGTGCCAGCAGTTTATCCCTAGCCTCTGGTGAAGCTTTCTTT
-,-,TRBV6-5,TRBJ2-1,CASSYSYSNNEQFF,TGTGCCAGCAGTTACTCCTACAGTAACAATGAGCAGTTCTTC
-,many,TRBV24-1,TRBJ2-3,CATSPGQGGKDTQYF,TGTGCCACCAGCCCCGGGCAGGGGGGAAAGGATACGCAGTATTTT
-,-,TRBV19,TRBJ2-2,CASKNQATGELFF,TGTGCCAGTAAAAACCAGGCAACCGGGGAGCTGTTTTTT
TRBD1,few,TRBV5-1,TRBJ2-7,CASSATGVAYEQYF,TGCGCCAGCAGCGCGACAGGGGTTGCCTACGAGCAGTACTTC
TRBD1,few,TRBV9,TRBJ2-2,CASSVAQGATGELFF,TGTGCCAGCAGCGTAGCCCAGGGGGCCACCGGGGAGCTGTTTTTT